What follows is one T cell receptor (beta chain) and its context. Its antigen is as yet unknown. The data are from a study of cytomegalovirus exposure and HLA in healthy donors. In the study overall: The early release's HLA-typed donors yielded tens of millions of unique TCRs. Study-level findings and limits: A cluster of highly shared sequence variants was likely a sequencing artifact. Reports indicate that TCR beta sequences accurately predicted the HLA-A and HLA-B alleles of most subjects. V segments that were indistinguishable, TRBV6-2 and TRBV6-3 among them, were omitted from analysis.

It was with 60 Vbeta and 13 Jbeta primers that the PCR ran. Profiling relied on immunoSEQ multiplex PCR, and the TCRdb table lists in-frame clones only, not all of them. The sample records about 210,000 clones, about four fifths being singletons. V shed 5 bases and J shed 1 base, with 12 bases lying between them. The length of the CDR3 is 14 residues. Germline-derived CDR1 and CDR2 are SGDLS and YYNGEE. The material sequenced was PBMCs. V usage is TRBV9 and J usage is TRBJ1-1; D may be TRBD1 (6 bases). This clonotype was sampled from a man in his forties in good health and CMV-seropositive. The CDR3 bases are TGTGCCAGCAGGGGAGAGACAGGGAACACTGAAGCTTTCTTT. Amino acid sequence: CASRGETGNTEAFF. The whole variable domain, filled in from reference TRBV9 and TRBJ1-1, reads DSGVTQTPKHLITATGQRVTLRCSPRSGDLSVYWYQQSLDQGLQFLIQYYNGEERAKGNILERFSAQQFPDLHSELNLSSLELGDSALYFCASRGETGNTEAFFGQGTRLTVV.